The 19 T cell receptor beta chains given below trace back to one sample, sequenced in a study of T cell responses to AZD1222 COVID-19 vaccine. Method: immunoSEQ multiplex PCR; TCRdb's copy keeps in-frame clones and lacks some. The sample consists of 80,000 or so clones, around 80% of them appearing once. Sequenced material: peripheral blood, taken 28 days after the second dose of the MenACWY control vaccine. These TCRs come from an adult who received the MenACWY meningococcal vaccine as a control.

J is TRBJ2-7 and V is TRBV6-5, with D possibly being TRBD1 or TRBD2 (5 bases each). Germline V gene lookup returns CDR1 MNHEY and CDR2 SVGAGI. CDR3 length: 12 amino acids. V shed 8 bases and J shed 2 bases, with 10 bases lying between them. The CDR3 bases are TGTGCCAGCCGGGACGATGCCTACGAGCAGTACTTC. It specifies CASRDDAYEQYF.

J is TRBJ1-1 and V is TRBV7-8; D not resolved. This CDR3 spans 15 amino acids. V lost 5 bases and J 4 bases, leaving 17 bases between the germline ends. CDR1 is SGHVS and CDR2 is FQNEAQ in the germline V gene. CDR3 in amino acids: CASSPLGDTSTEAFF. The CDR3 DNA sequence: TGTGCCAGCAGCCCACTCGGGGATACTAGCACTGAAGCTTTCTTT.

The rearrangement uses TRBV5-1 and TRBJ2-3, with 8 nucleotides matching TRBD1. The V segment lost 3 bases and the J segment 8 bases; nucleotides outside the gene matches: 5. The V gene's germline CDR1 is SGHRS and CDR2 YFSETQ. This CDR3 is 13 amino acids long. CDR3 amino acids: CASSYEQGGTQYF. DNA for the CDR3: TGCGCCAGCAGCTACGAACAGGGGGGTACGCAGTATTTT.

Many counts were recorded for this clone. A read error may produce the germline difference seen at one junction end. The chain employs TRBV5-8 and TRBJ1-2; 10 bases agree with TRBD1. The length of the CDR3 is 12 residues. Germline assignment: CDR1 SGHTS and CDR2 YDEGEE. CDR3 bases: TGTGCCAGCAGCAGGGGACAGGGGCTACTCTTCTTC. It is translated as CASSRGQGLLFF.

The CDR3 nucleotides read TGTGCCAGTAAGGAGGGGGGACTCTCCTACAATGAGCAGTTCTTC. As protein: CASKEGGLSYNEQFF. The chain combines TRBV19 with TRBJ2-1, with D perhaps being TRBD1 or TRBD2 (6 bases each). This CDR3 has 15 residues. V lost 7 bases and J 0 bases, leaving 13 bases between the germline ends. Germline V gene sequence: CDR1 LNHDA, CDR2 SQIVND (reference sequence).

This clone showed up just once. The V and J genes are TRBV19 and TRBJ1-1; 7 bases align to TRBD1. The V gene end was trimmed by 4 bases and the J gene end by 0 bases; junction bases not matched to a gene: 5. The CDR3 covers 15 residues. CDR1 and CDR2 (germline): LNHDA, SQIVND (reference sequence). For the CDR3, the DNA is TGTGCCAGTAGTACAGGACAGGACATGAACACTGAAGCTTTCTTT. Protein: CASSTGQDMNTEAFF.

This chain uses TRBV6-5 with TRBJ2-7, with D maybe TRBD1 (6 bases). V dropped 5 bases and J dropped 3 bases, with 11 bases sitting between them. The CDR3 is made up of 13 amino acids. Germline assignment: CDR1 MNHEY and CDR2 SVGAGI. The CDR3 protein is CASSPDSGYEQYF. The CDR3 DNA reads TGTGCCAGCAGTCCGGACAGTGGCTACGAGCAGTACTTC.

This clone has only one observation. DNA of the CDR3: TGTGCCAGCAGCCCTGTTAGCGGGTCCTACAATGAGCAGTTCTTC. It yields the protein CASSPVSGSYNEQFF. The chain carries TRBV7-2 and TRBJ2-1; TRBD2 matches 7 bases. Germline-derived CDR1 and CDR2 are SGHTA and FQGNSA. J was trimmed by 1 base and V by 5 bases; bases with no gene match: 5. CDR3 length: 15 residues.

The rearrangement joins TRBV5-1 to TRBJ2-1; D perhaps matches TRBD2 (5 bases). From germline, CDR1 is SGHRS and CDR2 YFSETQ. V was pared by 4 bases and J by 9 bases, with 14 bases between. CDR3 length equals 13 residues. Written as DNA, the CDR3 is TGCGCCAGCAGCGAAAATTGGAGGAGTGAGCAGTTCTTC. Residues: CASSENWRSEQFF. Full variable domain (missing parts from reference TRBV5-1 and TRBJ2-1): KAGVTQTPRYLIKTRGQQVTLSCSPISGHRSVSWYQQTPGQGLQFLFEYFSETQRNKGNFPGRFSGRQFSNSRSEMNVSTLELGDSALYLCASSENWRSEQFFGPGTRLTVL.

The chain couples TRBV20-1 to TRBJ1-1; D not resolved. Looked up from germline, CDR1 is DFQATT and CDR2 is SNEGSKA (reference sequence). Trimming pared 7 bases from V and 3 bases from J, leaving 12 bases between. This CDR3 has 12 amino acids. CDR3 sequence reads: CSVSKSDTEAFF. The DNA for the CDR3 is TGCAGTGTTAGTAAGTCAGACACTGAAGCTTTCTTT.

The chain couples TRBV5-6 to TRBJ2-7; tentative D call: TRBD1 (5 bases). V gave up 2 bases and J gave up 4 bases, with 16 bases separating them. Germline lookup yields CDR1 SGHDT and CDR2 YYEEEE. The CDR3 loop spans 15 amino acids. The CDR3 sequence: CASSFSPTAFYEQYF. In DNA form, the CDR3 reads TGTGCCAGCAGCTTTTCTCCGACAGCTTTTTACGAGCAGTACTTC.

Comments on this clone: Other nucleotide sequences from this sample produce the same CDR3. The V gene is TRBV5-4, the J gene TRBJ2-7; D is unclear. Trimming pared 4 bases from V and 2 bases from J, leaving 10 bases between. The CDR3 runs 13 residues. Germline CDR1 SGHNT, CDR2 YYREEE (reference sequence). This CDR3 reads CASSLDAAYEQYF. The CDR3 DNA follows: TGTGCCAGCAGCCTAGACGCCGCCTACGAGCAGTACTTC.

This clone was seen many times. V usage is TRBV19 and J usage is TRBJ1-5, with TRBD1 matching over 9 bases. This CDR3 region has 15 residues. V shed 7 bases, J shed 7 bases, and the junction held 11 bases outside the gene matches. Germline V CDR1 and CDR2: LNHDA, SQIVND (reference sequence). CDR3 DNA: TGTGCCAGTATGTTGGAGACAGGGGGTGGCCAGCCCCAGCATTTT. This encodes CASMLETGGGQPQHF. Drawing the rest from reference TRBV19 and TRBJ1-5, the complete variable domain is DGGITQSPKYLFRKEGQNVTLSCEQNLNHDAMYWYRQDPGQGLRLIYYSQIVNDFQKGDIAEGYSVSREKKESFPLTVTSAQKNPTAFYLCASMLETGGGQPQHFGDGTRLSIL.

V gene TRBV2 combines with J gene TRBJ2-3, with 9 positions matching TRBD2. There are 16 residues in the CDR3. Germline loops: CDR1 SNHLY, CDR2 FYNNEI. V gave up 2 bases and J gave up 2 bases; unmatched junction bases: 5. The chain's CDR3 is CASSERAGGNTDTQYF. The DNA for the CDR3 is TGTGCCAGCAGTGAACGAGCGGGGGGAAACACAGATACGCAGTATTTT.

The chain couples TRBV27 to TRBJ2-7, with D perhaps TRBD1 (5 bases). The CDR3 sequence is 13 residues long. Per germline, CDR1 MNHEY and CDR2 SMNVEV (reference sequence). V lost 5 bases and J lost 5, with 13 bases in between. The CDR3 is CASSTSGIDEQYF. For the CDR3, the DNA is TGTGCCAGCAGTACCTCAGGGATCGACGAGCAGTACTTC.

The chain combines TRBV4-3 with TRBJ2-1, with 9 positions matching TRBD2. Germline assignment: CDR1 LGHNA and CDR2 YSLEER. V lost 0 bases to trimming and J lost 2 bases; unmatched junction nucleotides: 5. This CDR3 has 17 amino acids. Here the CDR3 reads CASSQDQASGTYNEQFF. Written as DNA, the CDR3 is TGCGCCAGCAGCCAAGATCAGGCTAGCGGGACCTACAATGAGCAGTTCTTC.

Here the CDR3 DNA reads TGTGCCAGCAGTGAATGGGGTCAGCCCCAGCATTTT. Translating gives CASSEWGQPQHF. The chain combines TRBV2 with TRBJ1-5, with unresolved D. Germline V gene data show CDR1 as SNHLY and CDR2 as FYNNEI. The V end was cut by 2 bases, the J end by 6 bases, with 5 bases between. The CDR3 runs to 12 residues.

This chain joins TRBV30 and TRBJ2-5; D is unclear. V was clipped by 1 base and J by 1 base, with 7 bases between them. The CDR3 runs 13 residues. Germline V gene lookup returns CDR1 GTSNPN and CDR2 SVGIG (reference sequence). The CDR3 spells CAWSGGIQETQYF. The CDR3 nucleotides are TGTGCCTGGAGTGGTGGCATCCAAGAGACCCAGTACTTC.

The V and J genes are TRBV29-1 and TRBJ1-5; 9 bases match TRBD1. Germline V CDR1 and CDR2: SQVTM, ANQGSEA. The CDR3 sequence is 12 residues long. Trimming cost V 6 bases and J 4 bases; bases outside gene matches: 1. CDR3 sequence (DNA): TGCAGCGTGGGACAGGGAAATCAGCCCCAGCATTTT. It encodes CSVGQGNQPQHF.